These 10 T cell receptor beta chains share one sample of origin, sequenced in a study of T cells in Graves' hyperthyroidism and ophthalmopathy. RNA transcripts provided the source from which TCR beta CDR3 regions were amplified. Carried out on the TCR CDR3, a first-round RT-PCR used the HTBI primer set. Via MiXCR, TCRdb re-called the multiplex PCR reads, giving one row per CDR3 protein. This sample has nearly 600,000 distinct CDR3 sequences, with approximately 14% found just once. Sequencing was carried out using blood. These receptor sequences come from a young woman with Graves' ophthalmopathy.

Many counts were recorded for this clonotype. V usage is TRBV11-2 and J usage is TRBJ1-4; the D is unclear. Germline V gene lookup returns CDR1 SGHAT and CDR2 FQNNGV. CDR3 length: 15 amino acids. The V end was cut by 5 bases, the J end by 8 bases, with 18 bases between. The CDR3 nucleotides read TGTGCCAGCAGCCGTACATGGGCCCCGGGCGAAAAACTGTTTTTT. Its protein is CASSRTWAPGEKLFF.

This clonotype was counted many times. The chain employs TRBV6-2 or TRBV6-3 and TRBJ2-2; possibly TRBD2 for D (7 bases). Germline CDR1 reads MNHEY; CDR2 reads SVGEGT. V was pared by 2 bases and J by 1 base, with 14 bases between. CDR3 length: 17 residues. The CDR3 bases are TGTGCCAGCAGTTACCTCCCGGGGGGCTTGAACACCGGGGAGCTGTTTTTT. Translating it yields CASSYLPGGLNTGELFF.

There are many counts of this clonotype. This chain uses TRBV12-3 or TRBV12-4 with TRBJ2-7; no reliable D call. This CDR3 is 16 amino acids long. V was trimmed by 3 bases and J by 2 bases, leaving 17 bases between them. This chain's CDR3 is CASSFGGGAPTYEQYF. The CDR3, as DNA: TGTGCCAGCAGTTTTGGTGGCGGCGCCCCCACCTACGAGCAGTACTTC.

Many counts were recorded for this clonotype. The chain joins TRBV28 to TRBJ2-1; the D gene could be TRBD1 or TRBD2 (7 bases each). Trimming shortened V by 4 bases and J by 4 bases, and 20 bases separated the two germline ends. CDR1 and CDR2 (germline): MDHEN, SYDVKM. The CDR3 length is 17 residues. The CDR3 protein is CASSSPMRQGLYNEQFF. CDR3 DNA: TGTGCCAGCAGTTCCCCCATGAGACAGGGACTATACAATGAGCAGTTCTTC. The entire variable domain, with the rest obtained from reference TRBV28 and TRBJ2-1, is as follows: DVKVTQSSRYLVKRTGEKVFLECVQDMDHENMFWYRQDPGLGLRLIYFSYDVKMKEKGDIPEGYSVSREKKERFSLILESASTNQTSMYLCASSSPMRQGLYNEQFFGPGTRLTVL.

V and J are TRBV20-1 and TRBJ1-2; a possible D gene is TRBD1 (5 bases). The V end was cut by 5 bases, the J end by 7 bases, with 17 bases between. The germline gives CDR1 DFQATT, CDR2 SNEGSKA (reference sequence). This CDR3 has 13 amino acids. The CDR3 spells CSARDQEGLGYTF. CDR3 nucleotides: TGCAGTGCTCGGGACCAGGAGGGTCTTGGCTACACCTTC.

In its sample, this clonotype was seen many times. The J gene is TRBJ1-2, the V gene TRBV24-1; D is possibly TRBD1 (5 bases). The CDR3 consists of 13 residues. V lost 4 bases to trimming and J lost 4 bases, with 9 bases between them. Germline CDR1 reads KGHDR; CDR2 reads SFDVKD. The DNA for the CDR3 is TGTGCCACCAGTGAGACAGCGACCTATGGCTACACCTTC. Its translation: CATSETATYGYTF.

This clonotype was recorded many times. The chain joins TRBV6-5 to TRBJ1-2; D call uncertain. Germline lookup yields CDR1 MNHEY and CDR2 SVGAGI. V lost 3 bases and J 4 bases, leaving 12 bases between the germline ends. The CDR3 has 14 residues. As DNA, the CDR3 is TGTGCCAGCAGTTATCGGGCAACAAGCTATGGCTACACCTTC. Its protein product is CASSYRATSYGYTF.

This clonotype has a count of ten or more. The rearrangement uses TRBV28 and TRBJ2-1; 11 bases align to TRBD2. The CDR3 spans 16 residues. The junction had 8 bases not matched to a gene; V was cut back by 3 bases and J by 7 bases. The V gene's germline CDR1 is MDHEN and CDR2 SYDVKM. The CDR3 nucleotides read TGTGCCAGCAGTTTCGTTAGCGGGAGGGCCGGGAATGAGCAGTTCTTC. It specifies CASSFVSGRAGNEQFF. Based on the CDR3 plus reference TRBV28 and TRBJ2-1, the full variable domain is DVKVTQSSRYLVKRTGEKVFLECVQDMDHENMFWYRQDPGLGLRLIYFSYDVKMKEKGDIPEGYSVSREKKERFSLILESASTNQTSMYLCASSFVSGRAGNEQFFGPGTRLTVL.

This clonotype was observed a handful of times. This chain links TRBV7-2 with TRBJ2-7, with TRBD2 as a possible D gene (5 bases). Germline CDR1 reads SGHTA; CDR2 reads FQGNSA. This CDR3 region has 14 residues. Trimming took off 1 base at V and 5 bases at J, with 12 bases between the two ends. Written as DNA, the CDR3 is TGTGCCAGCAGCTTAGACTCCGCCGGGGACGAGCAGTACTTC. This gives the protein CASSLDSAGDEQYF.

Concerning this clonotype itself: A read error may explain this, as a much larger clone is one base away. The chain uses TRBV2 and TRBJ1-5; a possible D gene is TRBD1 (5 bases). This CDR3 has 14 residues. In germline, CDR1 is SNHLY, CDR2 FYNNEI. The CDR3 loop is CASSGSTEHQLQHF. The CDR3 DNA reads TGTGCCAGCAGTGGGTCGACAGAACATCAGCTCCAGCATTTT.